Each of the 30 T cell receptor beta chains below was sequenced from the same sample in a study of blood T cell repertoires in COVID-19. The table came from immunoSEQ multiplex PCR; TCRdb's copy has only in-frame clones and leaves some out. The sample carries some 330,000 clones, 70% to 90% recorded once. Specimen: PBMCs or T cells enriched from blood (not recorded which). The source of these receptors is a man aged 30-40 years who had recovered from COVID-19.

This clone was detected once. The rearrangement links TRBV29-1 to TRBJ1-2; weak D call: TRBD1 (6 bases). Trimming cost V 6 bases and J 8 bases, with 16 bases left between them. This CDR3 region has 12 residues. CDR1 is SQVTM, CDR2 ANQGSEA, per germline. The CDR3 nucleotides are TGCAGCGTAGGTTACAGGGATCGCGGCTACACCTTC. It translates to CSVGYRDRGYTF.

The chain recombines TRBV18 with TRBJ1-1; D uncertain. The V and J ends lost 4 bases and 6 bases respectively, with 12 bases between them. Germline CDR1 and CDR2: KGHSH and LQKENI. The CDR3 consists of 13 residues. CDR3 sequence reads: CASSLKGGAEAFF. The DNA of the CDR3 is TGTGCCAGCTCACTTAAAGGAGGCGCTGAAGCTTTCTTT.

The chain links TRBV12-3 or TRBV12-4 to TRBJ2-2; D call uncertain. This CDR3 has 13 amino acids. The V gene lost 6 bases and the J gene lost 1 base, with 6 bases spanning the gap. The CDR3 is CASRLMNTGELFF. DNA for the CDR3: TGTGCCAGCAGACTCATGAACACCGGGGAGCTGTTTTTT.

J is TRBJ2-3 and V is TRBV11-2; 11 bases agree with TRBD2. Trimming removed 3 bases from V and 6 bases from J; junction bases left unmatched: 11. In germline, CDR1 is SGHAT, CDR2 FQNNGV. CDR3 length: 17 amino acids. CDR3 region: CASSFGIAGGSGDTQYF. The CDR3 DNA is TGTGCCAGCAGCTTCGGTATAGCGGGGGGGTCCGGGGATACGCAGTATTTT.

CDR3 sequence: CASALSVSSYEQYF. As DNA, the CDR3 is TGTGCCAGCGCGCTTTCGGTAAGCTCCTACGAGCAGTACTTC. J is TRBJ2-7 and V is TRBV4-2; D not resolved. The CDR3 contains 14 residues. Germline-derived CDR1 and CDR2 are LGHNA and YNFKEQ. Trimming removed 8 bases from V and 0 bases from J, with 14 bases in between.

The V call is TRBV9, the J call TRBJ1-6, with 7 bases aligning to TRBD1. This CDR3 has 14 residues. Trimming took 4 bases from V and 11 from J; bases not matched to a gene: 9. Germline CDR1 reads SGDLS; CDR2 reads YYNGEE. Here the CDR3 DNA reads TGTGCCAGCAGCACCGGGACAGCTCGGGCACCCCTCCACTTT. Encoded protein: CASSTGTARAPLHF.

CDR3 sequence reads: CASSAWGQEIKLFF. DNA of the CDR3: TGTGCCAGCAGCGCATGGGGACAGGAAATCAAGCTGTTTTTT. The chain joins TRBV11-2 to TRBJ2-2; 8 positions match TRBD1. Trimming at V came to 5 bases and at J to 12 bases, leaving 11 bases not matched to a gene. Germline values: CDR1 SGHAT, CDR2 FQNNGV. The CDR3 runs to 14 residues.

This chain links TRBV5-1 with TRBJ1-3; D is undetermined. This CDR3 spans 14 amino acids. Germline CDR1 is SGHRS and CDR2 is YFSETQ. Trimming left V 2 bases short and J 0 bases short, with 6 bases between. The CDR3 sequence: CASSLEGSGNTIYF. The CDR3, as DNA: TGCGCCAGCAGCTTAGAGGGCTCTGGAAACACCATATATTTT.

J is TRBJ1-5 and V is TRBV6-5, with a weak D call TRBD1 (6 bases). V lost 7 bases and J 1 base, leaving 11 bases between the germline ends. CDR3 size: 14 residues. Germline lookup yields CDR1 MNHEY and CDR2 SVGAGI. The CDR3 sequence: CASKGQTSNQPQHF. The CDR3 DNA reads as TGTGCCAGCAAAGGACAGACAAGCAATCAGCCCCAGCATTTT.

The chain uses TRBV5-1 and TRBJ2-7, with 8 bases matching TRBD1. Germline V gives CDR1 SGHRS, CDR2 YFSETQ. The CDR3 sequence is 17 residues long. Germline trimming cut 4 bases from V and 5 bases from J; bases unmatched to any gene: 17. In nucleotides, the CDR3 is TGCGCCAGCAGCCCCACCTCCGACAGGGGCCGGTTGGACGAGCAGTACTTC. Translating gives CASSPTSDRGRLDEQYF.

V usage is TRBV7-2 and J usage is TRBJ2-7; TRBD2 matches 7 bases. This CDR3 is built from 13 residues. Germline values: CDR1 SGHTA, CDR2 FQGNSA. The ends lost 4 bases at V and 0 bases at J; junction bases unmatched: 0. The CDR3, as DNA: TGTGCCAGCAGCTCTAGCGGCTCCTACGAGCAGTACTTC. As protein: CASSSSGSYEQYF. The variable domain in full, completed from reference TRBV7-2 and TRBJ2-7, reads GAGVSQSPSNKVTEKGKDVELRCDPISGHTALYWYRQSLGQGLEFLIYFQGNSAPDKSGLPSDRFSAERTGGSVSTLTIQRTQQEDSAVYLCASSSSGSYEQYFGPGTRLTVT.

CDR3 DNA: TGTGCCAGCTCACCTCAGACAGGGGGAGCCCTCTATGGCTACACCTTC. Protein sequence: CASSPQTGGALYGYTF. This chain joins TRBV18 and TRBJ1-2; 9 nucleotides agree with TRBD1. V lost 3 bases and J lost 4; bases outside the gene matches: 9. Germline assignment: CDR1 KGHSH and CDR2 LQKENI. CDR3 length equals 16 residues.

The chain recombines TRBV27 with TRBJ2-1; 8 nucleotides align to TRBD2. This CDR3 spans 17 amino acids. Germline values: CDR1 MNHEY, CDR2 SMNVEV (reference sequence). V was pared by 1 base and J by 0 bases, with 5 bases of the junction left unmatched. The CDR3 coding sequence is TGTGCCAGCAGTTTATGGGGCGGGGGGACCTCCTACAATGAGCAGTTCTTC. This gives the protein CASSLWGGGTSYNEQFF.

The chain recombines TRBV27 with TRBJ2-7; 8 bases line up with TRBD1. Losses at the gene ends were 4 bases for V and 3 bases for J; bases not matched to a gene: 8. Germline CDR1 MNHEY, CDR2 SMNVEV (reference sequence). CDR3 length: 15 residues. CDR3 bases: TGTGCCAGCAGTTCAATGGGACAGGAGTTCTACGAGCAGTACTTC. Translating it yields CASSSMGQEFYEQYF.

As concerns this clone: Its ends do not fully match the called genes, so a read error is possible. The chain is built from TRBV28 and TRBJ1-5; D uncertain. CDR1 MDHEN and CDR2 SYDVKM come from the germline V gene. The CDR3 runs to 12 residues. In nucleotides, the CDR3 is TGTGGCAGCGTGTCAGGAACTCAGCCCCAGCATTTT. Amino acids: CGSVSGTQPQHF.

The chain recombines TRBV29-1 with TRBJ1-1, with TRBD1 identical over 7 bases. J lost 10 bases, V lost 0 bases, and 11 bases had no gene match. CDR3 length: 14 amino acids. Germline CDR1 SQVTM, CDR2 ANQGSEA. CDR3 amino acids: CSVEEWDSLFLAFF. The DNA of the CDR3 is TGCAGCGTTGAAGAGTGGGACAGCCTCTTTCTAGCTTTCTTT. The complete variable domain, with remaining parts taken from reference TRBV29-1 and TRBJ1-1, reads SAVISQKPSRDICQRGTSLTIQCQVDSQVTMMFWYRQQPGQSLTLIATANQGSEATYESGFVIDKFPISRPNLTFSTLTVSNMSPEDSSIYLCSVEEWDSLFLAFFGQGTRLTVV.

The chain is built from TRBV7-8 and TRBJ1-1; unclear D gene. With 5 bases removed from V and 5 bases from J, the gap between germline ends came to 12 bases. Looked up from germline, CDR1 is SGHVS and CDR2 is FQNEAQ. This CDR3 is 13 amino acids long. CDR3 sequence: CASSLRIGTEAFF. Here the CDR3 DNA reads TGTGCCAGCAGCCTCAGGATTGGGACTGAAGCTTTCTTT. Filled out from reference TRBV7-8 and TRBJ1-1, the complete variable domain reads GAGVSQSPRYKVAKRGQDVALRCDPISGHVSLFWYQQALGQGPEFLTYFQNEAQLDKSGLPSDRFFAERPEGSVSTLKIQRTQQEDSAVYLCASSLRIGTEAFFGQGTRLTVV.

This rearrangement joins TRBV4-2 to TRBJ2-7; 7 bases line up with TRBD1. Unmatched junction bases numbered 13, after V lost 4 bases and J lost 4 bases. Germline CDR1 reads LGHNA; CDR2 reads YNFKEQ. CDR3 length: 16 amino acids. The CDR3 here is CASSREWAGGRYEQYF. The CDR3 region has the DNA TGTGCCAGCAGCCGCGAGTGGGCAGGGGGAAGATACGAGCAGTACTTC.

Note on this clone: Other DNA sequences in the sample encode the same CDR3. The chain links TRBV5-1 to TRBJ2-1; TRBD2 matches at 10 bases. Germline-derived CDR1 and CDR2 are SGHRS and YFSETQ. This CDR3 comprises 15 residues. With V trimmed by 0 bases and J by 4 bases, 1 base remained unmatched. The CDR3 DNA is TGCGCCAGCAGCTTGGAACTAGCGGGGTACAATGAGCAGTTCTTC. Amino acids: CASSLELAGYNEQFF.

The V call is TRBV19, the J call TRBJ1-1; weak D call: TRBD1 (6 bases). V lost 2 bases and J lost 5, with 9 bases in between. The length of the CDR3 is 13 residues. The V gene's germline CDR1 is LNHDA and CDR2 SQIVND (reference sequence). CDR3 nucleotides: TGTGCCAGTAGTATATCGGGACAAACTGAAGCTTTCTTT. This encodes CASSISGQTEAFF.

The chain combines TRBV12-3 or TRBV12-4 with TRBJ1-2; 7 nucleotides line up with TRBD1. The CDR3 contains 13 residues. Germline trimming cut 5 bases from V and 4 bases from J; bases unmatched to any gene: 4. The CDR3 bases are TGTGCCAGCAGTGACGGGACAGTCTATGGCTACACCTTC. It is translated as CASSDGTVYGYTF.

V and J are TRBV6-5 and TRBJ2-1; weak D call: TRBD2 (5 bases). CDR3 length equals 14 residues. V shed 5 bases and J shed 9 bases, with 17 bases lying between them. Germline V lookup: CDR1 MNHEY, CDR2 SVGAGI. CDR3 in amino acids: CASSPAGPLGEQFF. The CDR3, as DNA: TGTGCCAGCAGTCCCGCGGGCCCTCTTGGTGAGCAGTTCTTC.

The CDR3 bases are TGTGCCAGCAGTGACCCTTTACTAGCGGGGGAAAGCAACCCAAACACCGGGGAGCTGTTTTTT. Translation gives CASSDPLLAGESNPNTGELFF. The V call is TRBV2, the J call TRBJ2-2; 11 nucleotides agree with TRBD2. The J segment lost 2 bases and the V segment lost 3 bases, leaving 17 bases of the junction unmatched. Germline values: CDR1 SNHLY, CDR2 FYNNEI. This CDR3 contains 21 residues.

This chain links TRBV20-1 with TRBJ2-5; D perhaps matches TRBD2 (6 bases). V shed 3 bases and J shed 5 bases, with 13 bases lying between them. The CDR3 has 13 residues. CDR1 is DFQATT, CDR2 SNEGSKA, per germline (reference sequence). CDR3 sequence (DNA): TGCAGTGCTAGTCACCCGGGGAGGGAGACCCAGTACTTC. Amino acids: CSASHPGRETQYF.

In DNA form, the CDR3 reads TGTGCCTGGAGTGTACACAGGGTCTCCTACGAGCAGTACTTC. Its translation is CAWSVHRVSYEQYF. The rearrangement uses TRBV30 and TRBJ2-7, with D possibly being TRBD1 (6 bases). The V gene lost 0 bases and the J gene lost 0 bases, with 9 bases spanning the gap. The germline gives CDR1 GTSNPN, CDR2 SVGIG (reference sequence). This CDR3 contains 14 residues. Looking up the rest from reference TRBV30 and TRBJ2-7 gives the full variable domain: SQTIHQWPATLVQPVGSPLSLECTVEGTSNPNLYWYRQAAGRGLQLLFYSVGIGQISSEVPQNLSASRPQDRQFILSSKKLLLSDSGFYLCAWSVHRVSYEQYFGPGTRLTVT.

The CDR3 region is CASSPRQGRNTEAFF. DNA of the CDR3: TGTGCCAGCAGCCCAAGACAGGGCCGGAACACTGAAGCTTTCTTT. The chain combines TRBV11-3 with TRBJ1-1; 7 bases map to TRBD1. This CDR3 is built from 15 residues. The V segment lost 5 bases and the J segment 1 base; nucleotides outside the gene matches: 7. CDR1 is SGHNT and CDR2 is YENEEA in the germline V gene.

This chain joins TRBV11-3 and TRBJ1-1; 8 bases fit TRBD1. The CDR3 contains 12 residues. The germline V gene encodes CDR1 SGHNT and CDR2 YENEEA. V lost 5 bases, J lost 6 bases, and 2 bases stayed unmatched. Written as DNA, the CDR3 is TGTGCCAGCAGCCCGGGACAGGCTGAAGCTTTCTTT. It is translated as CASSPGQAEAFF.

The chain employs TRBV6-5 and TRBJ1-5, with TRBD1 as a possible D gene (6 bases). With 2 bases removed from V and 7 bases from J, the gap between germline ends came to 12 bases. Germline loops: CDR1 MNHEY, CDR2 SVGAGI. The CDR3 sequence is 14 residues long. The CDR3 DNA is TGTGCCAGCAGTTACGTCCAGGGGACGCAGCCCCAGCATTTT. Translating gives CASSYVQGTQPQHF.

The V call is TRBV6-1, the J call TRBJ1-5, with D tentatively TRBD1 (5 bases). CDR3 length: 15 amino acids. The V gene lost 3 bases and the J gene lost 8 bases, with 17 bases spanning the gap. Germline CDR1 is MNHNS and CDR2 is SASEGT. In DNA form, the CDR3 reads TGTGCCAGCAGTGAGAGTCCAGGGTGGACGGAGCCCCAGCATTTT. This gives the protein CASSESPGWTEPQHF.

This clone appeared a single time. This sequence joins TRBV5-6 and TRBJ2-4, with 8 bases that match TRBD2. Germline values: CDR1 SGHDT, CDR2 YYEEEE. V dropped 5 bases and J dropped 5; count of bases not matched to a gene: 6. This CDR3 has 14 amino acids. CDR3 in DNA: TGTGCCAGCAGATCCGGGACTAGGCAAAACATTCAGTACTTC. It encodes CASRSGTRQNIQYF. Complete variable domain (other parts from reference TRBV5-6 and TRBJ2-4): DAGVTQSPTHLIKTRGQQVTLRCSPKSGHDTVSWYQQALGQGPQFIFQYYEEEERQRGNFPDRFSGHQFPNYSSELNVNALLLGDSALYLCASRSGTRQNIQYFGAGTRLSVL.